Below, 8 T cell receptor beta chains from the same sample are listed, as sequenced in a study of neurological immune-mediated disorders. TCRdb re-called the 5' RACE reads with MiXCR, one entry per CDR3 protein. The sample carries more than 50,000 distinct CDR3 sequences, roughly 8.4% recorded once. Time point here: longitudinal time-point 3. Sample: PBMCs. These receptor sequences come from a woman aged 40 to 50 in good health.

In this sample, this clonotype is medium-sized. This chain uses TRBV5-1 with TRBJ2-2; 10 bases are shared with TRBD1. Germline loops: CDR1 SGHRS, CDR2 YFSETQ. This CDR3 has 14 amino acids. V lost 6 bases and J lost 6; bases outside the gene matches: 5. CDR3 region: CASTGTGVSGELFF. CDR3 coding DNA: TGCGCCAGCACCGGGACAGGGGTATCCGGGGAGCTGTTTTTT.

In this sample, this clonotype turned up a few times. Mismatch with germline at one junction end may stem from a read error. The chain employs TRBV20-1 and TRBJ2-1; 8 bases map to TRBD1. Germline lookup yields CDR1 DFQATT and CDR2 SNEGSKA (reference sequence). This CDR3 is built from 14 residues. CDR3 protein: CSARDGQGSNEQFF. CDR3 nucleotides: TGCAGTGCTAGAGATGGACAGGGAAGCAATGAGCAATTCTTC.

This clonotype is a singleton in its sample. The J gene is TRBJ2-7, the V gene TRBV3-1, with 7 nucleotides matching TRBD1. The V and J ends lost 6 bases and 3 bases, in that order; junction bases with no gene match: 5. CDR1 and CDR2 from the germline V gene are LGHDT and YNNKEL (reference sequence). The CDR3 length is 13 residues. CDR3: CASSLTGNYEQYF. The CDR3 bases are TGTGCCAGCAGTTTGACAGGGAACTACGAGCAGTACTTC.

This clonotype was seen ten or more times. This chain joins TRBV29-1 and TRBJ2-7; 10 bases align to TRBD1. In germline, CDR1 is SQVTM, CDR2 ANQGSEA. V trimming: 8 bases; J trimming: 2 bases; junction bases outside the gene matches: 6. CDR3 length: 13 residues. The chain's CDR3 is CSFRQGAAYEQYF. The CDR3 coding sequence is TGCAGCTTTCGACAGGGGGCGGCCTACGAGCAGTACTTC.

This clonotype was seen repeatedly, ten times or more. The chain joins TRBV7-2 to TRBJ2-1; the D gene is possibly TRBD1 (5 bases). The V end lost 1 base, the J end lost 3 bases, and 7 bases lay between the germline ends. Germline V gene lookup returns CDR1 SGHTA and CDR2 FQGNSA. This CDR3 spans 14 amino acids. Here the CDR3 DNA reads TGTGCCAGCAGCTTAGTTCAGGGCTACAATGAGCAGTTCTTC. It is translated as CASSLVQGYNEQFF.

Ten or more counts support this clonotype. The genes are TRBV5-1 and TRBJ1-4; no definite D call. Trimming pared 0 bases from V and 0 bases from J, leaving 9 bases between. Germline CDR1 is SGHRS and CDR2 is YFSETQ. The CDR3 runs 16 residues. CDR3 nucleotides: TGCGCCAGCAGCTTGGGCCACAGAACAACTAATGAAAAACTGTTTTTT. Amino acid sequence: CASSLGHRTTNEKLFF.

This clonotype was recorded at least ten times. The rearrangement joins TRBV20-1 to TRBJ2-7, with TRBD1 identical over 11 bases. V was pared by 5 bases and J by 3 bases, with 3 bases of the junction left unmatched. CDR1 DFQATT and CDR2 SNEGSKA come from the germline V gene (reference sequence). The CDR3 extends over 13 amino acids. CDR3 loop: CSALGQGGYEQYF. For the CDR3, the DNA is TGCAGTGCTCTGGGACAGGGGGGCTACGAGCAGTACTTC.

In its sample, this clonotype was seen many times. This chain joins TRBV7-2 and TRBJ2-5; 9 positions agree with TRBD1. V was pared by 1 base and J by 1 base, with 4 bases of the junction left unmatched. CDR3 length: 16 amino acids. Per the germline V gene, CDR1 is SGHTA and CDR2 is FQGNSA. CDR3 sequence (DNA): TGTGCCAGCAGCTTAGTAAGGGGACAGGGCCAAGAGACCCAGTACTTC. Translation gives CASSLVRGQGQETQYF.